These T cell receptor beta chains were read from a single sample in a study of cytomegalovirus exposure and HLA in healthy donors. Generated by immunoSEQ multiplex PCR, the TCRdb table keeps only in-frame clones and is missing some. The profile covers 110,000 to 150,000 clones, with approximately 81% appearing a single time and approximately 2.7% taken by the ten largest. The sequenced sample was PBMCs. The receptors shown here come from a boy between 2 and 10 years old in good health and CMV-seronegative. CDR3s include the opening cysteine and the closing phenylalanine or tryptophan. A D gene is named only where the DNA matches it firmly.

J: TRBJ2-1; V: TRBV28; D: TRBD1; CDR3: CASRGDRADEQFF
J: TRBJ1-2; V: TRBV15; D: -; CDR3: CATSRDGGGLYGYTF
J: TRBJ1-1; V: TRBV6-5; D: TRBD1; CDR3: CASSRGDRGSAEAFF
J: TRBJ1-1; V: TRBV19; D: -; CDR3: CASSTRQGGSLGTEAFF
J: TRBJ1-1; V: TRBV11-2; D: -; CDR3: CASSPITGKPEAFF
J: TRBJ2-1; V: TRBV7-9; D: TRBD2; CDR3: CASSPRLAGGPYNEQFF
J: TRBJ1-5; V: TRBV15; D: -; CDR3: CATSLRITGPNQPQHF
J: TRBJ2-1; V: TRBV19; D: -; CDR3: CASSISGTGVYEQFF
J: TRBJ1-2; V: TRBV25-1; D: -; CDR3: CASSEPGSTNYGYTF
J: TRBJ1-1; V: TRBV7-8; D: TRBD1; CDR3: CASSLGDRASEAFF
J: -; V: TRBV6-6; D: -; CDR3: CASSYGWEANGEQYF
J: TRBJ2-7; V: TRBV18; D: TRBD1; CDR3: CASSQEQGAQDEQYF
J: TRBJ2-2; V: TRBV28; D: -; CDR3: CASLRTTGELFF
J: TRBJ2-7; V: TRBV11-2; D: -; CDR3: CASSLGGRISSYEQYF
J: TRBJ2-1; V: TRBV10-3; D: TRBD1; CDR3: CATTGGPYNEQFF
J: TRBJ1-2; V: TRBV6-1; D: -; CDR3: CASSDLGRGYNYGYTF
J: TRBJ1-5; V: TRBV21-1; D: -; CDR3: CANSGVHQPQHF
J: TRBJ1-1; V: TRBV5-1; D: -; CDR3: CASSGLTERGTEAFF
J: TRBJ2-3; V: TRBV10-3; D: -; CDR3: CATHGRGTDTQYF
J: TRBJ2-1; V: TRBV7-8; D: TRBD2; CDR3: CASSLAQIAGASYNEQFF
J: TRBJ1-1; V: TRBV10-3; D: -; CDR3: CAIRPTGGPAEAFF
J: TRBJ2-7; V: TRBV5-4; D: TRBD1; CDR3: CAGSLGQAYEQYF
J: TRBJ1-5; V: TRBV6-1; D: TRBD1; CDR3: CASSEFGQGDRNQPQHF
J: TRBJ1-2; V: TRBV9; D: -; CDR3: CASSPRTGAGGYTF
J: TRBJ2-3; V: TRBV7-9; D: -; CDR3: CASSPGDTDTQYF
J: TRBJ2-7; V: TRBV28; D: TRBD1; CDR3: CASSLGQGGYEQYF
J: TRBJ1-3; V: TRBV7-9; D: TRBD1; CDR3: CASGSLLTGAKGNTIYF